The 11 T cell receptor beta chains given below trace back to one sample, sequenced in a study of cytomegalovirus exposure and HLA in healthy donors. The study ran its PCR with 60 Vbeta and 13 Jbeta primers. The repertoire was sequenced with immunoSEQ multiplex PCR; TCRdb's copy has only in-frame clones and lacks some. The sample consists of about 160,000 clones, 75% to 90% of them appearing once. The sample taken for sequencing was PBMCs. The receptors come from a girl aged 2 to 9 in good health and CMV-seropositive.

V gene TRBV6-1 combines with J gene TRBJ2-7; 11 bases agree with TRBD1. V shed 2 bases and J 4 bases; nucleotides not matched to a gene: 4. This CDR3 is 15 amino acids long. CDR1 is MNHNS, CDR2 SASEGT, per germline. The CDR3 is CASSERGTGGYEQYF. CDR3 coding DNA: TGTGCCAGCAGTGAACGGGGGACAGGGGGTTACGAGCAGTACTTC.

The V gene is TRBV23-1, the J gene TRBJ2-7; D perhaps matches TRBD2 (7 bases). TRBV23-1 falls under the ORF class, with uncertain function. With 2 bases removed from V and 3 bases from J, the gap between germline ends came to 17 bases. The length of the CDR3 is 16 residues. Written as DNA, the CDR3 is TGCGCCAGCAGTCAAAGAGATCGGGGGGCAATCTACGAGCAGTACTTC. It codes for CASSQRDRGAIYEQYF.

The V call is TRBV27, the J call TRBJ1-4; possible D gene TRBD1, 6 bases. Germline loops: CDR1 MNHEY, CDR2 SMNVEV (reference sequence). Trimming left V 6 bases short and J 7 bases short, with 18 bases between. This CDR3 is 15 amino acids long. CDR3 protein: CASSSRQEIGEKLFF. CDR3 nucleotides: TGTGCCAGCAGCTCCCGACAGGAAATAGGTGAAAAACTGTTTTTT.

This clone has just a few counts. CDR3 coding DNA: TGTGCCAGCACCGCGACAGGGGGAGCTTTCTTT. Translation: CASTATGGAFF. The rearrangement uses TRBV2 and TRBJ1-1, with 9 positions matching TRBD1. J lost 10 bases, V lost 7 bases, and 4 bases had no gene match. CDR3 length: 11 residues. Per the germline V gene, CDR1 is SNHLY and CDR2 is FYNNEI.

CDR3 residues: CASSFTGEKLFF. CDR3 nucleotides: TGTGCCAGCAGTTTTACAGGGGAAAAACTGTTTTTT. The genes are TRBV7-2 and TRBJ1-4, with D possibly matching TRBD1 (6 bases). From germline, CDR1 is SGHTA and CDR2 FQGNSA. The CDR3 runs to 12 residues. Trimming took 6 bases from V and 8 from J, leaving 10 bases between them.

The chain links TRBV6-1 to TRBJ2-4, with 9 positions matching TRBD1. Trimming took 6 bases from V and 7 from J; bases not matched to a gene: 4. Germline values: CDR1 MNHNS, CDR2 SASEGT. The CDR3 extends over 13 amino acids. CDR3 region: CASRGTGWNIQYF. As DNA, the CDR3 is TGTGCCAGCAGGGGGACAGGGTGGAACATTCAGTACTTC.

Of note for this clone: At one end, the junction sequence differs from germline, possibly due to a read error. V gene TRBV20-1 combines with J gene TRBJ2-7; D gene unclear. The CDR3 loop spans 11 amino acids. Germline CDR1 DFQATT, CDR2 SNEGSKA (reference sequence). In DNA form, the CDR3 reads TGCAGTGCTGGAGAACACCACGAGCAGTACTTC. Protein: CSAGEHHEQYF.

The rearrangement joins TRBV19 to TRBJ1-5; TRBD1 might be the D (5 bases). Trimming took off 3 bases at V and 1 base at J, with 10 bases between the two ends. The CDR3 extends over 15 amino acids. CDR1 is LNHDA and CDR2 is SQIVND in the germline V gene (reference sequence). The CDR3 loop reads CASSMWGVSNQPQHF. CDR3 nucleotides: TGTGCCAGTAGTATGTGGGGGGTGAGCAATCAGCCCCAGCATTTT.

The chain combines TRBV28 with TRBJ2-7, with D unresolved. The CDR3 runs to 14 residues. Looked up from germline, CDR1 is MDHEN and CDR2 is SYDVKM. The ends were cut back, 6 bases at V and 2 bases at J, with 14 bases in the middle. The CDR3 coding sequence is TGTGCCAGCAGGCGAGGCGCCGGTGCCTACGAGCAGTACTTC. Residues: CASRRGAGAYEQYF. The full variable domain, rest sourced from reference TRBV28 and TRBJ2-7, is DVKVTQSSRYLVKRTGEKVFLECVQDMDHENMFWYRQDPGLGLRLIYFSYDVKMKEKGDIPEGYSVSREKKERFSLILESASTNQTSMYLCASRRGAGAYEQYFGPGTRLTVT.

This chain links TRBV30 with TRBJ1-1; D perhaps matches TRBD1 (6 bases). Per the germline V gene, CDR1 is GTSNPN and CDR2 is SVGIG (reference sequence). V lost 2 bases, J lost 5 bases, and 9 bases lay in between. The CDR3 extends over 12 amino acids. CDR3 in amino acids: CAWSRRGTEAFF. The CDR3 DNA sequence: TGTGCCTGGAGTCGCAGGGGTACTGAAGCTTTCTTT.

V is TRBV5-1 and J is TRBJ1-1; D remains ambiguous. CDR3 length: 13 amino acids. The germline CDR1 and CDR2 sequences are SGHRS and YFSETQ. The V end lost 1 base, the J end lost 10 bases, and 14 bases lay between the germline ends. CDR3 DNA sequence: TGCGCCAGCAGCTTGACCCGGGAGGGAACAGCTTTCTTT. This translates into CASSLTREGTAFF.